This T cell receptor beta chain was profiled in a study of T-cell reconstitution after alpha-beta-depleted transplantation in children. This clonotype was seen only a few times. Per germline, CDR1 DFQATT and CDR2 SNEGSKA (reference sequence). Trimming at V came to 0 bases and at J to 10 bases, leaving 8 bases not matched to a gene. This CDR3 has 16 amino acids. Library preparation (for TCRbeta) was performed with unique molecular identifiers. TCRdb re-called the PCR reads through MiXCR, storing one row per CDR3 protein. The sample has more than 85,000 distinct CDR3 sequences, approximately 10% seen once.

This specimen consisted of PBMCs from the stem cell graft donor, obtained from the stem cell graft. The gene calls are TRBV20-1 and TRBJ2-1, with 14 bases aligning to TRBD2. This receptor was obtained from a human donor who donated a stem cell graft to a child with acute lymphoblastic leukemia. For the CDR3, the DNA is TGCAGTGCTAGAGATGGAAAGGGACTAGCGGGGGTCGAGCAGTTCTTC. Its translation: CSARDGKGLAGVEQFF.